This TCR beta chain came from a study of T cell repertoires in cytomegalovirus infection. Study context: CMV epitopes used comprised recently identified HLA-C-restricted ones and well-studied HLA-B-restricted ones. An indication of both CMV infection and matching HLA type came from public TCR beta signatures. Study-level results: CMV-specific TCR beta clonotypes restricted by HLA-C dominated the ex vivo response.

One entry per CDR3 protein results from TCRdb running MiXCR on the reads. The table shows around 430,000 distinct CDR3 sequences, with roughly 43% occurring only once. As to this clonotype: Its specificity is not known.

Germline values: CDR1 MNHEY, CDR2 SVGAGI. J gave up 12 bases and V 5 bases, and 13 bases lay outside the gene matches. The CDR3 length is 14 residues. This TCR was sampled from a human donor in good health (CMV status not recorded). Some clones in this sample may be carry-over from other donors' samples. The V gene is TRBV6-5, the J gene TRBJ2-1; 7 bases align to TRBD1. The material was cultured PBMCs, obtained from culture after CMV antigen stimulation. The CDR3 DNA reads as TGTGCCAGCAGTCGTTCGACCCGGACAGGATGGCAGTTCTTC. Its translation: CASSRSTRTGWQFF.